One T cell receptor beta chain is described in this entry. Its antigen target is currently unknown. Nothing much larger sits one base from this clone, and base qualities are not available. This specimen belongs to a study of blood T cell repertoires in COVID-19 (dated by TCRdb to the early 2020s). General notes on the study: Collaborator samples came from the United States, Italy and Spain and covered acute and convalescent phases of COVID-19. The repertoires were made available in a free public database intended to serve as a resource for research on the immune response to SARS-CoV-2. HLA class I and class II types, where available, came from metadata supplied by the sample provider rather than from assay-based typing. The samples were drawn from two sources: the first 160 participants of the ongoing ImmuneRACE study, and 1,000 to 1,500 subjects contributed by 6 global collaborators. Subjects who had been exposed to COVID-19, were actively infected with it, or had recovered from it provided the deeply sampled blood TCRbeta repertoires that made up the dataset. Sample metadata almost always included a de-identified subject ID, COVID-19 status, age in years and sex. The material from the prospective study consisted of cDNA or gDNA derived from T cells, B-cell-depleted T cells, or PBMCs. The investigation overall reported the following: The quantity of clinical and demographic metadata differed by source and by participant and was supplied without curation.

Via the germline V gene (reference sequence), CDR1 is GTSNPN and CDR2 SVGIG. From the cysteine through the phenylalanine, the CDR3 covers 13 amino acids. Just CDR3 DNA is preserved here, 39 bases in frame from base 1. V is shortened by 8 bases, J by 4 bases, and the region joining them spans 14 bases. TCRbeta CDR3 regions were amplified from genomic DNA by means of the immunoSEQ Assay, a bias-controlled multiplex PCR. The authors' analysis ran thus. The number of nucleated cells in each sample was estimated from the amplification of reference gene primers within the assay. To quantify the absolute abundance of each unique TCRbeta CDR3 rearrangement, sequence reads were collapsed and filtered. For each sample, productive Simpson clonality was calculated by taking the square root of Simpson's diversity index across productive rearrangements. TCRdb provides this immuneACCESS table in a form limited to in-frame rearrangements. Some clones are lacking; in checked studies, under half of them reflect an unresolved V gene, and why the rest are absent is not known. The D gene and trimming were derived from the DNA, and the V and J assignments and clone size from that table. For this sample there are approximately 100,000 clones; roughly 75% appear just once. The ten largest clones add up to about 4.5% of the sample.

The collaborating institutions used their own protocols to collect whole blood in K2EDTA tubes. For TCRbeta analysis, collaborator samples were shipped as frozen whole blood, as isolated PBMCs, or as DNA extracted from either sample type. The sequenced material came from peripheral blood. The sequence is built from TRBV30 and TRBJ2-2, and possibly TRBD2, on 5 matching bases. The TCR comes from a human donor in a cohort sampled during active or convalescent COVID-19. DNA sequence: TGTGCCGGCTCGGACTTTTTCACCGGGGAGCTGTTTTTT. The encoded protein is CAGSDFFTGELFF. Beyond the CDR3, the reference TRBV30 and TRBJ2-2 genes provide the residues; the full variable domain reads: SQTIHQWPATLVQPVGSPLSLECTVEGTSNPNLYWYRQAAGRGLQLLFYSVGIGQISSEVPQNLSASRPQDRQFILSSKKLLLSDSGFYLCAGSDFFTGELFFGEGSRLTVL.